The 17 T cell receptor beta chains in this list originate from one sample, sequenced in a study of CD8 T cells in ankylosing spondylitis. MiXCR was run by TCRdb on the 5' RACE reads, yielding one entry per CDR3 protein. The sample consists of under 250,000 distinct CDR3 sequences, about 10% of them appearing once. Source material: blood, either unsorted or a sorted T cell fraction (not recorded which). These receptors were collected from a male donor with ankylosing spondylitis or in good health (not recorded which).

This clonotype occurred a few times. This chain joins TRBV5-1 and TRBJ2-1; D is ambiguous. V was cut by 0 bases and J by 4 bases, with 11 bases left in between. The CDR3 loop spans 15 amino acids. Germline V gives CDR1 SGHRS, CDR2 YFSETQ. Here the CDR3 reads CASSLGARGYNEQFF. The CDR3 nucleotides are TGCGCCAGCAGCTTGGGAGCACGTGGATACAATGAGCAGTTCTTC.

Ten or more counts support this clonotype. The genes are TRBV12-3 or TRBV12-4 and TRBJ2-1, with D unclear. The CDR3 has 12 residues. V lost 5 bases and J 6 bases, leaving 8 bases between the germline ends. CDR3 in amino acids: CASSPRTNEQFF. CDR3 in DNA: TGTGCCAGCAGTCCCCGAACCAATGAGCAGTTCTTC.

This clonotype has a count of ten or more. The rearrangement uses TRBV21-1 and TRBJ1-5. TRBV21-1 is annotated as a pseudogene. The CDR3 consists of 15 residues. CDR3 protein: CASKIGLTSNQPQHF. The CDR3 coding sequence is TGTGCCAGCAAGATCGGGCTAACCAGCAATCAGCCCCAGCATTTT.

This clonotype was recorded many times. The chain couples TRBV7-8 to TRBJ2-1, with D perhaps being TRBD1 or TRBD2 (6 bases each). The CDR3 covers 15 residues. Germline V CDR1 and CDR2: SGHVS, FQNEAQ. The ends were cut back, 0 bases at V and 8 bases at J, with 14 bases in the middle. As DNA, the CDR3 is TGTGCCAGCAGCTTAGCCGGCGGGAAGGGGGATGAGCAGTTCTTC. It specifies CASSLAGGKGDEQFF.

This clonotype was observed many times. This sequence joins TRBV24-1 and TRBJ2-1, with a tentative D call TRBD1 (6 bases). Between the trimmed V and J ends, which lost 7 bases and 3 bases, there was a span of 15 bases. This CDR3 region has 15 residues. In germline, CDR1 is KGHDR, CDR2 SFDVKD. CDR3 bases: TGTGCCACCAGCGGCCAGGGGAAATTCTACAATGAGCAGTTCTTC. Its translation: CATSGQGKFYNEQFF.

The chain links TRBV28 to TRBJ2-1; D possibly corresponds to TRBD1 (5 bases). CDR3 size: 14 residues. Germline-derived CDR1 and CDR2 are MDHEN and SYDVKM. V was clipped by 2 bases and J by 15 bases, with 20 bases between them. CDR3 in amino acids: CASSLTVGPPPGFF. The CDR3 nucleotides are TGTGCCAGCAGTTTAACGGTGGGGCCACCCCCCGGGTTCTTC.

This clonotype was recorded at least ten times. The chain uses TRBV21-1 and TRBJ2-3; TRBD2, the table's D call, was not compared with the DNA. TRBV21-1 has pseudogene status. The CDR3 runs to 17 residues. The CDR3 loop is CASRVPRSWLVADTQYF. Written as DNA, the CDR3 is TGTGCCAGCAGGGTCCCTCGGTCCTGGTTGGTGGCAGATACGCAGTATTTT.

This clonotype came up a few times. The J gene is TRBJ1-2, the V gene TRBV10-3; no clear D gene. The CDR3 spans 12 residues. CDR1 and CDR2 from the germline V gene are ENHRY and SYGVKD. V was pared by 0 bases and J by 7 bases, with 6 bases between. The CDR3 DNA reads as TGTGCCATCAGTGAGTCTGAGGGTGGCTACACCTTC. Its protein is CAISESEGGYTF.

Points on this clonotype: The DNA is left out, because the CDR3 cannot be placed on it with certainty; the CDR3 is given as TCRdb lists it. The chain combines TRBV7-5 with TRBJ1-1. TRBV7-5 is shown as a pseudogene. The CDR3 totals 19 residues, both ends included. The CDR3 spells CISVSEAQLWEERNFGAFF.

The CDR3 DNA is TGTGCCAGCAGTTTTTGGGCAGGGGGCTACTCTTATGAAAAACTGTTTTTT. This sequence encodes CASSFWAGGYSYEKLFF. The J gene is TRBJ1-4, the V gene TRBV12-3 or TRBV12-4; the match to TRBD1 covers 8 bases. J was trimmed by 6 bases and V by 3 bases; bases with no gene match: 12. The CDR3 is 17 amino acids.

This clonotype was counted at least ten times. The chain employs TRBV10-3 and TRBJ2-7; D may be TRBD1 (5 bases). The germline V gene encodes CDR1 ENHRY and CDR2 SYGVKD. The V end was cut by 4 bases, the J end by 5 bases, with 12 bases between. This CDR3 has 13 residues. In nucleotides, the CDR3 is TGTGCCATCAGTGGGGCAGGGCGCCACGAGCAGTACTTC. Translating gives CAISGAGRHEQYF.

The CDR3 nucleotides are TGTGCCAGCAGCCCCGGACAGCTTGAAGCTTTCTTT. Translating it yields CASSPGQLEAFF. The rearrangement uses TRBV5-6 and TRBJ1-1, with D possibly TRBD1 on 6 matching bases. The germline V and J ends were trimmed by 4 bases and 7 bases, with 11 bases remaining between them. The germline CDR1 and CDR2 sequences are SGHDT and YYEEEE. CDR3 length: 12 residues.

This clonotype occurred many times. This chain's CDR3 is CASRLLALEGTQYF. CDR3 sequence (DNA): TGTGCCAGCAGGTTACTAGCCCTTGAAGGGACCCAGTACTTC. The chain couples TRBV6-5 to TRBJ2-5; D possibly corresponds to TRBD2 (6 bases). Trimming shortened V by 6 bases and J by 7 bases, and 18 bases separated the two germline ends. The CDR3 is 14 residues long. CDR1 and CDR2 from the germline V gene are MNHEY and SVGAGI.

The chain is built from TRBV7-2 and TRBJ2-7; TRBD2 matches 12 bases. CDR3 length equals 14 residues. J lost 4 bases, V lost 8 bases, and 6 bases had no gene match. The germline gives CDR1 SGHTA, CDR2 FQGNSA. The CDR3 DNA follows: TGTGCCAGCGGTAAACTAGCGGGAGGTTACGAGCAGTACTTC. Translated, it gives CASGKLAGGYEQYF.

This CDR3 is CSARKPVGTAMDYTF. The CDR3 nucleotides read TGCAGTGCTAGAAAGCCTGTCGGGACAGCGATGGACTACACCTTC. This rearrangement joins TRBV20-1 to TRBJ1-2; the match to TRBD1 covers 7 bases. Germline lookup yields CDR1 DFQATT and CDR2 SNEGSKA (reference sequence). This CDR3 is built from 15 residues. The V and J ends lost 2 bases and 10 bases, in that order; junction bases with no gene match: 16.

In this sample, this clonotype turned up many times. This sequence joins TRBV20-1 and TRBJ2-6; D perhaps matches TRBD1 (7 bases). CDR3 length: 18 residues. V shed 6 bases and J shed 1 base, with 22 bases lying between them. CDR1 and CDR2 (germline): DFQATT, SNEGSKA (reference sequence). The CDR3 DNA is TGCAGTGCACCCGGGGGCGACAGGGTATTGTCTGGGGCCAACGTCCTGACTTTC. Protein sequence: CSAPGGDRVLSGANVLTF.

This clonotype showed up many times. The chain combines TRBV14 with TRBJ2-1; D may be TRBD1 (5 bases). CDR3 length equals 15 residues. CDR1 is SGHDN and CDR2 is FVKESK in the germline V gene. V was pared by 0 bases and J by 8 bases, with 14 bases between. The CDR3 region is CASSQEARVRDEQFF. The DNA of the CDR3 is TGTGCCAGCAGCCAAGAAGCCAGGGTTAGAGATGAGCAGTTCTTC.